These 22 T cell receptor beta chains were sequenced from one sample in a study of cytomegalovirus exposure and HLA in healthy donors. It was with 60 Vbeta and 13 Jbeta primers that the PCR ran. Sequenced by immunoSEQ multiplex PCR; TCRdb stores in-frame clones only, minus some. The repertoire has around 220,000 clones, roughly 80% of them found once; the top ten carry roughly 15%. The sample was PBMCs. The origin of the receptors is a man aged 35 to 55 in good health and CMV-seronegative.

The chain recombines TRBV7-6 with TRBJ2-1; 11 positions match TRBD1. The CDR3 runs to 16 residues. V lost 0 bases and J lost 6; bases outside the gene matches: 4. Per the germline V gene, CDR1 is SGHVS and CDR2 is FNYEAQ. CDR3 amino acids: CASSLAGQGGPNEQFF. CDR3 coding DNA: TGTGCCAGCAGCTTAGCGGGACAGGGGGGCCCCAATGAGCAGTTCTTC.

The chain couples TRBV2 to TRBJ2-1; D unclear. There are 12 residues in the CDR3. V shed 6 bases and J shed 9 bases, with 12 bases lying between them. Germline CDR1 is SNHLY and CDR2 is FYNNEI. The CDR3 nucleotides read TGTGCCAGCAGGGGCTCGATCGGTGAGCAGTTCTTC. The encoded protein is CASRGSIGEQFF.

The chain recombines TRBV11-1 with TRBJ2-1; 11 nucleotides match TRBD2. Germline V CDR1 and CDR2: SGHAT, FQDESV (reference sequence). Trimming cost V 5 bases and J 8 bases; bases outside gene matches: 5. The CDR3 spans 14 residues. The CDR3 reads CASSPQGLADEQFF. DNA for the CDR3: TGTGCCAGCAGCCCCCAGGGACTAGCGGATGAGCAGTTCTTC.

This clone has more than one count but fewer than ten. The chain joins TRBV18 to TRBJ2-6, with 9 nucleotides matching TRBD1. With V trimmed by 5 bases and J by 0 bases, 5 bases remained unmatched. The germline V gene encodes CDR1 KGHSH and CDR2 LQKENI. The CDR3 loop spans 17 amino acids. The CDR3, as DNA: TGTGCCAGCTCAGCCGGACAGGGGAGCTCTGGGGCCAACGTCCTGACTTTC. Translation: CASSAGQGSSGANVLTF.

In DNA form, the CDR3 reads TGCGCCAGCAGCTTGGGGGGACTTCAAGAGACCCAGTACTTC. This sequence encodes CASSLGGLQETQYF. The chain carries TRBV5-1 and TRBJ2-5, with a possible D match to TRBD2 (6 bases). CDR3 length: 14 amino acids. Germline V gene sequence: CDR1 SGHRS, CDR2 YFSETQ. The V end lost 0 bases, the J end lost 2 bases, and 8 bases lay between the germline ends.

This clone has just one count. The chain has TRBV28 and TRBJ2-5, with D possibly being TRBD2 (6 bases). Looked up from germline, CDR1 is MDHEN and CDR2 is SYDVKM. V was shortened by 6 bases and J by 4 bases, with 18 bases between the two germline ends. This CDR3 is built from 15 residues. CDR3 DNA sequence: TGTGCCAGCAGGCTAGGCGGGACGTCGGGAGAGACCCAGTACTTC. This codes for CASRLGGTSGETQYF.

This clone occurred a few times. The genes are TRBV9 and TRBJ2-1; D remains ambiguous. The V end lost 4 bases, the J end lost 9 bases, and 8 bases lay between the germline ends. This CDR3 contains 11 residues. Germline assignment: CDR1 SGDLS and CDR2 YYNGEE. CDR3 sequence (DNA): TGTGCCAGCAGCTCGGGTATTGAGCAGTTCTTC. Protein product: CASSSGIEQFF.

Worth noting for this clone: Mismatch with germline at one junction end may stem from a read error. V usage is TRBV7-8 and J usage is TRBJ1-5; D is ambiguous. CDR3 length: 15 residues. The germline CDR1 and CDR2 sequences are SGHVS and FQNEAQ. CDR3 region: CASTLVGNSNQPQHF. The CDR3 DNA reads as TGTGCCAGCACCTTAGTCGGGAATAGCAATCAGCCCCAGCATTTT. The full variable domain, its missing parts supplied by reference TRBV7-8 and TRBJ1-5, is GAGVSQSPRYKVAKRGQDVALRCDPISGHVSLFWYQQALGQGPEFLTYFQNEAQLDKSGLPSDRFFAERPEGSVSTLKIQRTQQEDSAVYLCASTLVGNSNQPQHFGDGTRLSIL.

This clone was picked up a small number of times. The chain combines TRBV7-8 with TRBJ2-5; possible D gene TRBD2, 6 bases. The V gene's germline CDR1 is SGHVS and CDR2 FQNEAQ. The CDR3 totals 14 residues. Trimming stripped 5 bases from V and 2 bases from J, with 12 bases between. The CDR3 is CASSPEGYQETQYF. CDR3 DNA sequence: TGTGCCAGCAGCCCGGAGGGCTATCAAGAGACCCAGTACTTC.

This chain connects TRBV2 to TRBJ1-1; D unresolved. CDR1 SNHLY and CDR2 FYNNEI come from the germline V gene. The CDR3 sequence is 13 residues long. The germline V and J ends were trimmed by 7 bases and 1 base, with 10 bases remaining between them. The DNA of the CDR3 is TGTGCCAGCAAGACGGCGGCGAACACTGAAGCTTTCTTT. This translates into CASKTAANTEAFF.

CDR3 amino acids: CASSPGTTGNTIYF. In DNA form, the CDR3 reads TGTGCCAGCTCACCCGGGACAACTGGAAACACCATATATTTT. The rearrangement joins TRBV18 to TRBJ1-3, with a weak D call TRBD1 (6 bases). Germline CDR1 is KGHSH and CDR2 is LQKENI. The germline V and J ends were trimmed by 3 bases and 2 bases, with 8 bases remaining between them. This CDR3 is 14 amino acids long.

The chain uses TRBV7-9 and TRBJ1-1; D not certain. CDR3 length: 13 amino acids. The ends were cut back, 5 bases at V and 2 bases at J, with 9 bases in the middle. Per the germline V gene, CDR1 is SEHNR and CDR2 is FQNEAQ (reference sequence). In DNA, the CDR3 is TGTGCCAGCAGCCGTCAGGAAAACACTGAAGCTTTCTTT. Residues: CASSRQENTEAFF.

This clone was counted only a few times. V is TRBV29-1 and J is TRBJ2-1; D call uncertain. In germline, CDR1 is SQVTM, CDR2 ANQGSEA. V was cut by 4 bases and J by 0 bases, with 10 bases left in between. CDR3 length: 14 residues. CDR3 protein: CSVGQTYSYNEQFF. CDR3 sequence (DNA): TGCAGCGTTGGACAAACGTACTCCTACAATGAGCAGTTCTTC.

The chain carries TRBV9 and TRBJ2-6, with 7 nucleotides matching TRBD2. Germline CDR1 SGDLS, CDR2 YYNGEE. The ends lost 1 base at V and 0 bases at J; junction bases unmatched: 16. This CDR3 contains 21 residues. CDR3 in DNA: TGTGCCAGCAGCGTATCCCGCGACCGGGAGGAGAAATTCTCTGGGGCCAACGTCCTGACTTTC. Its translation: CASSVSRDREEKFSGANVLTF. The full variable domain, its missing parts supplied by reference TRBV9 and TRBJ2-6, is DSGVTQTPKHLITATGQRVTLRCSPRSGDLSVYWYQQSLDQGLQFLIQYYNGEERAKGNILERFSAQQFPDLHSELNLSSLELGDSALYFCASSVSRDREEKFSGANVLTFGAGSRLTVL.

The chain employs TRBV27 and TRBJ1-3; D is possibly TRBD1 (6 bases). The CDR3 has 15 residues. Per germline, CDR1 MNHEY and CDR2 SMNVEV (reference sequence). Trimming stripped 0 bases from V and 7 bases from J, with 13 bases between. CDR3 in amino acids: CASSLSQGSKNTIYF. DNA of the CDR3: TGTGCCAGCAGTTTATCACAGGGAAGTAAGAACACCATATATTTT.

The CDR3, as DNA: TGCGCCAGCAGCTGGTCGGGACAGTTCACAGATACGCAGTATTTT. Translated, it gives CASSWSGQFTDTQYF. The chain links TRBV5-1 to TRBJ2-3; TRBD1 matches at 7 bases. Germline V gene lookup returns CDR1 SGHRS and CDR2 YFSETQ. CDR3 length equals 15 residues. V trimming: 3 bases; J trimming: 2 bases; junction bases outside the gene matches: 6.

The CDR3 here is CASSQTGLAIDEQYF. The CDR3 DNA reads as TGTGCCAGCAGCCAAACTGGACTAGCGATCGACGAGCAGTACTTC. The chain recombines TRBV7-3 with TRBJ2-7; 9 nucleotides match TRBD2. The CDR3 runs to 15 residues. Germline assignment: CDR1 SGHTA and CDR2 FQGTGA. V trimming: 5 bases; J trimming: 5 bases; junction bases outside the gene matches: 10.

In this sample, this clone turned up a few times. This chain joins TRBV7-2 and TRBJ2-3; no clear D. This CDR3 is 13 amino acids long. The germline CDR1 and CDR2 sequences are SGHTA and FQGNSA. Trimming cost V 1 base and J 3 bases, with 5 bases left between them. DNA for the CDR3: TGTGCCAGCAGCTTAGTCTCTACAGATACGCAGTATTTT. As protein: CASSLVSTDTQYF.

This clone was recorded only once. V is TRBV5-5 and J is TRBJ2-7; TRBD1 aligns across 7 bases. The CDR3 length is 14 residues. The V and J ends lost 4 bases and 4 bases, in that order; junction bases with no gene match: 8. Per germline, CDR1 SGHKS and CDR2 YYEKEE (reference sequence). The CDR3 region is CASSLLGQQYEQYF. CDR3 in DNA: TGTGCCAGCAGCCTGCTGGGACAGCAGTACGAGCAGTACTTC.

The chain couples TRBV4-2 to TRBJ1-1; unclear D gene. The CDR3 contains 15 residues. V was pared by 0 bases and J by 1 base, with 9 bases between. Germline V gene sequence: CDR1 LGHNA, CDR2 YNFKEQ. DNA of the CDR3: TGTGCCAGCAGCCAAGATGGTAACGGGAACACTGAAGCTTTCTTT. It encodes CASSQDGNGNTEAFF.

The chain recombines TRBV27 with TRBJ2-1; 10 nucleotides align to TRBD2. V gave up 3 bases and J gave up 13 bases; unmatched junction bases: 9. The CDR3 extends over 14 amino acids. Per the germline V gene, CDR1 is MNHEY and CDR2 is SMNVEV (reference sequence). The CDR3 protein is CASSLGELAGDQFF. The CDR3 DNA is TGTGCCAGCAGTTTGGGGGAGCTAGCGGGAGATCAGTTCTTC.

CDR3 sequence reads: CASSSDRGAEAFF. The CDR3 DNA reads as TGTGCCAGCAGTTCCGACAGGGGCGCTGAAGCTTTCTTT. J is TRBJ1-1 and V is TRBV7-6, with 8 bases lining up with TRBD1. This CDR3 is 13 amino acids long. The V segment lost 6 bases and the J segment 6 bases; nucleotides outside the gene matches: 6. In germline, CDR1 is SGHVS, CDR2 FNYEAQ.